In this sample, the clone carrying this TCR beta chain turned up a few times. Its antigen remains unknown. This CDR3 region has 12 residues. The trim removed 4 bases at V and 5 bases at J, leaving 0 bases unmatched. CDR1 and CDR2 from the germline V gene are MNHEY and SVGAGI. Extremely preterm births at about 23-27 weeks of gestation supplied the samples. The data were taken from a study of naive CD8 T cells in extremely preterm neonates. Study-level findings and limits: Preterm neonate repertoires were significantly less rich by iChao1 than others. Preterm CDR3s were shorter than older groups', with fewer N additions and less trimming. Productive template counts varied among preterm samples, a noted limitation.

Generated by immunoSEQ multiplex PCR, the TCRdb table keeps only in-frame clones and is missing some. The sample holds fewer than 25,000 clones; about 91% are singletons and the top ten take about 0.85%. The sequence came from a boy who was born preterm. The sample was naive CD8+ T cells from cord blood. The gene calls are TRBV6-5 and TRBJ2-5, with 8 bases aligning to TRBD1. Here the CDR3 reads CASSWDRETQYF. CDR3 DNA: TGTGCCAGCAGTTGGGACAGGGAGACCCAGTACTTC.